This TCR beta chain stems from a study of T cell changes during pregnancy in multiple sclerosis. TCRdb's copy holds only in-frame clones and misses some; the assay was immunoSEQ multiplex PCR. The sample includes over 80,000 clones, about nine tenths of them seen just once. The trim removed 3 bases at V and 4 bases at J, leaving 3 bases unmatched. Germline CDR1 is MDHEN and CDR2 is SYDVKM. The CDR3 is 14 amino acids. V usage is TRBV28 and J usage is TRBJ1-5, with 7 bases lining up with TRBD1. This material consisted of peripheral blood, taken in the second trimester of pregnancy. This TCR came from a female donor in good health, enrolled as a control in a pregnancy study. The CDR3 nucleotides are TGTGCCAGCAGTTTGGGGGGACAGAATCAGCCCCAGCATTTT. This codes for CASSLGGQNQPQHF.